Included here is one T cell receptor (beta chain) sequence, with context. The sample comes from a study of blood T cell repertoires in COVID-19. Libraries were prepared by immunoSEQ multiplex PCR; TCRdb keeps only in-frame clonotypes and omits some of them. The data show around 120,000 clones, about 87% seen once. The sample comprised peripheral blood. This receptor was identified in a woman aged 70 to 79 with acute or convalescent COVID-19.

The CDR3 nucleotides are TGTGCCAGCAATAGACAGGGTTCGTTAGGCTACACCTTC. Translated, it gives CASNRQGSLGYTF. The V gene is TRBV28, the J gene TRBJ1-2; TRBD1 matches at 7 bases. V trimming: 7 bases; J trimming: 8 bases; junction bases outside the gene matches: 10. The CDR3 is 13 amino acids. Germline CDR1 is MDHEN and CDR2 is SYDVKM.